This T cell receptor beta chain was captured in a study of response to subunit inactivated influenza vaccine. Broader study findings: Authors suggested few new T cells are recruited by each seasonal influenza vaccination.

Regarding this clonotype: Its cognate antigen is unknown.

Germline assignment: CDR1 LNHDA and CDR2 SQIVND (reference sequence). This CDR3 is 15 amino acids long. Trimming left V 9 bases short and J 6 bases short, with 22 bases between. TCRdb reprocessed the RT-PCR reads via MiXCR and lists one record per CDR3 protein. The table shows around 200,000 distinct CDR3 sequences, with roughly 8.7% occurring only once. This clonotype was obtained from a man in his fifties or sixties who received an inactivated influenza vaccine. This specimen was non-naive T cells sorted from PBMCs, taken on the day of vaccination. The gene calls are TRBV19 and TRBJ2-3, with D unresolved. CDR3 in DNA: TGTGCCAGCGCTTCCACCTACGTATTGGGGGATACGCAGTATTTT. Encoded protein: CASASTYVLGDTQYF.